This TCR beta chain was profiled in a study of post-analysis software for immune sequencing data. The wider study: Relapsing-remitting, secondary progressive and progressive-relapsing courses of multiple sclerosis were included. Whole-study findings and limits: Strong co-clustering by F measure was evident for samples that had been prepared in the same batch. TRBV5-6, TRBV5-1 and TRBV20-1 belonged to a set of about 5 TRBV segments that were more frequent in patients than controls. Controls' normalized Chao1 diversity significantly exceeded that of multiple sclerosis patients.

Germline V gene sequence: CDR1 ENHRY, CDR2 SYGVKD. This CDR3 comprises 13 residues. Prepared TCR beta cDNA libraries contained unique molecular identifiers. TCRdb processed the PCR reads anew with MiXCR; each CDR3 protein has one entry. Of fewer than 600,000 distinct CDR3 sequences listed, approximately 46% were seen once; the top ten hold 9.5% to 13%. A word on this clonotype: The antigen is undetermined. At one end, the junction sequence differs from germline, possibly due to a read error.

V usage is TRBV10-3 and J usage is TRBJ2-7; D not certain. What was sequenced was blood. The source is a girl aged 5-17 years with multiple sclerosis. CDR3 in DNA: TGTGCCGTCAGTGAGAGAGACGCATACGAGCAGTACTTC. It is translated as CAVSERDAYEQYF.